This T cell receptor beta chain was captured by sequencing in a study of PD-1 blockade in classical Hodgkin lymphoma. As for the study in general: Once every 2 weeks, patients received intravenous nivolumab at 3 mg/kg. Study-wide points: Complete responders possessed baseline diversity comparable to newly diagnosed patients.

Concerning this clone itself: Its antigen is currently unknown.

The CDR3 sequence is 13 residues long. V was pared by 5 bases and J by 1 base, with 9 bases between. CDR1 and CDR2 from the germline V gene are SNHLY and FYNNEI. This table comes from immunoSEQ multiplex PCR, and its TCRdb copy is limited to in-frame clones, with some not included. This sample has roughly 20,000 clones, with over 65% found just once. Time point denoted: cycle 4 day 1 (C4D1), after about 6 weeks of nivolumab. Each of the patients experienced relapse following autologous stem cell transplantation, and their brentuximab vedotin exposure differed. Complete response, partial response or progressive disease constituted the best response categories observed.

The chain combines TRBV2 with TRBJ2-7, with D perhaps being TRBD1 or TRBD2 (5 bases each). The source is a human donor with classical Hodgkin lymphoma. The input for sequencing was peripheral blood mononuclear cells (PBMCs), taken before the fourth cycle of nivolumab. The CDR3 sequence: CASSYEGSYEQYF. The DNA of the CDR3 is TGTGCCAGCAGTTACGAGGGGTCCTACGAGCAGTACTTC.